This T cell receptor beta chain was obtained from a study of cytomegalovirus exposure and HLA in healthy donors. Study-wide background: The 90 to 150 validation repertoires used a platform that matched the one used for the 666 first-cohort repertoires, as a later analysis reported. The study, taken as a whole, reports: One later analysis, an examination of the 120 or so validation repertoires, found that first-cohort TCR clusters tended to co-occur in them. CMV antigen specificity was confirmed in vitro for a few CMV-associated chains. There were under 200 TCR beta chains listed as cytomegalovirus-associated.

The protocol was immunoSEQ multiplex PCR, while the TCRdb copy is restricted to in-frame clones and leaves out a portion. The data contain 150,000 to 200,000 clones, 85% of them singletons. V dropped 5 bases and J dropped 5 bases, with 13 bases sitting between them. The length of the CDR3 is 14 residues. Germline lookup yields CDR1 MNHEY and CDR2 SVGAGI. This clone was counted a few times. Its antigen is undetermined. The origin of this receptor is a man aged 30 to 45 in good health and CMV-seropositive. Sequencing input: PBMCs. This rearrangement joins TRBV6-5 to TRBJ1-5; D is perhaps TRBD1 (6 bases). The chain's CDR3 is CASSSRDKYQPQHF. CDR3 bases: TGTGCCAGCAGTAGCCGGGACAAGTATCAGCCCCAGCATTTT.